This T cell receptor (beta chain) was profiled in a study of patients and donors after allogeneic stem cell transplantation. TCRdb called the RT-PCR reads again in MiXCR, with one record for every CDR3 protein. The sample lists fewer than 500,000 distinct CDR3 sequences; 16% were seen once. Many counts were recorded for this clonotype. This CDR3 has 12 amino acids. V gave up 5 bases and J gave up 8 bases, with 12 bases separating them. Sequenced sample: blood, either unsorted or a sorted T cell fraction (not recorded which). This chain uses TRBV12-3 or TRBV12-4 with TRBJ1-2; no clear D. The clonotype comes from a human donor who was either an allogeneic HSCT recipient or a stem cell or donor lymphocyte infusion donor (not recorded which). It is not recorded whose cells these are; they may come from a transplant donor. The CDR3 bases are TGTGCCAGCAGTGTCCGGTCCAACGGCTACACCTTC. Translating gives CASSVRSNGYTF.